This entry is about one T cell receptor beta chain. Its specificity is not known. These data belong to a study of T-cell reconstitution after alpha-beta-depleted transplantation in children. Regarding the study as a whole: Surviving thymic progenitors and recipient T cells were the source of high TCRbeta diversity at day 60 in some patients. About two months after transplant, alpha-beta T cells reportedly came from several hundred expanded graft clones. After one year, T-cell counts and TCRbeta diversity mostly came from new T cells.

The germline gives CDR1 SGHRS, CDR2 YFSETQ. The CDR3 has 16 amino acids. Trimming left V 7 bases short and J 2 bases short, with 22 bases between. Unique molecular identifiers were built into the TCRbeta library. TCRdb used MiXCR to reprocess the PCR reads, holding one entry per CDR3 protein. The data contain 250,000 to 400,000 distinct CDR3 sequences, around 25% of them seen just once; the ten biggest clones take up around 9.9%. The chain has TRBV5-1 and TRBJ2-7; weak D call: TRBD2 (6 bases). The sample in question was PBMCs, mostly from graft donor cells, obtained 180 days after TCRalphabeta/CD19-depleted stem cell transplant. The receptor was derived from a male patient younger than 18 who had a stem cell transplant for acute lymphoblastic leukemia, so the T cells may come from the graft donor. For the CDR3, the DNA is TGCGCCAGCTGCGAGGGTCGGGAGATGGGGACCTACGAGCAGTACTTC. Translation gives CASCEGREMGTYEQYF. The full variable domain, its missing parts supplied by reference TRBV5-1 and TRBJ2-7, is KAGVTQTPRYLIKTRGQQVTLSCSPISGHRSVSWYQQTPGQGLQFLFEYFSETQRNKGNFPGRFSGRQFSNSRSEMNVSTLELGDSALYLCASCEGREMGTYEQYFGPGTRLTVT.